At least ten counts were recorded for the clone carrying this T cell receptor (beta chain). The target antigen is unknown. Losses at the gene ends were 5 bases for V and 3 bases for J; bases not matched to a gene: 4. The CDR3 contains 14 residues. In germline, CDR1 is SGHTA, CDR2 FQGNSA. This record belongs to a study of T cell repertoires in cytomegalovirus infection. Study-level background: Recently described HLA-C-restricted plus well-studied HLA-B-restricted CMV epitopes were used. Indicated by public TCR beta signatures were CMV infection and matching HLA type. Notes on the study in general: CMV-specific HLA-C-restricted TCR beta clonotypes dominated the ex vivo response.

Each CDR3 protein gets one entry after TCRdb re-called the reads with MiXCR. The repertoire holds some 480,000 distinct CDR3 sequences, with about 33% as singletons. This sequence joins TRBV7-2 and TRBJ2-4; 7 positions match TRBD1. This sequence originates from a human donor in good health (CMV status not recorded). Some clones in this sample may be carry-over from other donors' samples. This sample comprised cultured PBMCs, obtained from culture after CMV antigen stimulation. DNA of the CDR3: TGTGCCAGCAGCCTCCGGGACAGCAAAAACATTCAGTACTTC. Translating gives CASSLRDSKNIQYF.